The sequence of this T cell receptor beta chain was determined in a study of blood T cell repertoires in COVID-19. Overall study context: Spain, Italy and the United States supplied samples that represented acute and convalescent COVID-19. PBMCs, B-cell-depleted T cells, or T cells provided the cDNA or gDNA that made up the material.

In the original workflow: Estimates of nucleated cell counts were drawn from the amplification of reference gene primers. Clones were read by immunoSEQ multiplex PCR, and TCRdb kept only the in-frame ones, dropping some. The V and J calls and the clone size are those of that table, but D and trimming were determined from the DNA. The data show 90,000 to 130,000 clones, roughly 85% seen once. The CDR3 totals 16 residues. Unmatched junction bases numbered 2, after V lost 5 bases and J lost 3 bases. In germline, CDR1 is LNHNV, CDR2 YYDKDF (reference sequence). The receptor's source is a human donor in a cohort sampled during active COVID-19. Material: peripheral blood. The rearrangement uses TRBV15 and TRBJ2-2, with 14 bases identical to TRBD2. CDR3 region: CATSWGLAGDTGELFF. The CDR3 DNA sequence: TGTGCCACCAGCTGGGGACTAGCGGGAGACACCGGGGAGCTGTTTTTT. Full variable domain (missing parts from reference TRBV15 and TRBJ2-2): DAMVIQNPRYQVTQFGKPVTLSCSQTLNHNVMYWYQQKSSQAPKLLFHYYDKDFNNEADTPDNFQSRRPNTSFCFLDIRSPGLGDTAMYLCATSWGLAGDTGELFFGEGSRLTVL.